These 3 T cell receptor beta chains originate from one sample sequenced in a study of PD-L1 blockade in urothelial cancer (dated by TCRdb to about 2017). Per the publication, the time point label means: pretreatment peripheral blood. Library preparation employed the immunoSEQ multiplex PCR assay. The table comes from immuneACCESS by way of TCRdb, which keeps in-frame sequences with V and J called. Part of the clones is missing from these tables; in studies checked, under half for an unresolved V gene and the rest for unknown reasons. This sample is represented by more than 35,000 clones; approximately 91% of them were singletons. The ten most abundant clones make up roughly 12% of the sample. The sequencing used PBMCs, collected around atezolizumab (anti-PD-L1) treatment. The receptors were sampled from a woman aged 55-69 years with urothelial cancer.

The rearrangement joins TRBV4-1 to TRBJ2-3, with 10 bases fitting TRBD2. Trimming cost V 1 base and J 1 base; bases outside gene matches: 11. This CDR3 spans 19 amino acids. The germline gives CDR1 MGHRA, CDR2 YSYEKL. The CDR3 region is CASSQVPIAGGLGTDTQYF. CDR3 nucleotide sequence: TGCGCCAGCAGCCAAGTCCCCATAGCGGGGGGTCTAGGCACAGATACGCAGTATTTT.

CDR3 amino acids: CASSELAGGPYEQYF. The CDR3 DNA follows: TGTGCCAGCAGTGAATTAGCGGGAGGGCCATACGAGCAGTACTTC. The genes are TRBV6-1 and TRBJ2-7, with TRBD2 identical over 11 bases. Unmatched junction bases numbered 4, after V lost 2 bases and J lost 4 bases. From germline, CDR1 is MNHNS and CDR2 SASEGT. The CDR3 has 15 amino acids.

The chain links TRBV7-9 to TRBJ1-4; maybe TRBD1 (5 bases). The ends were cut back, 4 bases at V and 7 bases at J, with 22 bases in the middle. CDR3 length: 17 amino acids. Germline CDR1 reads SEHNR; CDR2 reads FQNEAQ (reference sequence). In nucleotides, the CDR3 is TGTGCCAGCAGCTCCCCCGGGGGGGTCTTGTGGGGTGAAAAACTGTTTTTT. Translated: CASSSPGGVLWGEKLFF. The full variable domain, rest sourced from reference TRBV7-9 and TRBJ1-4, is DTGVSQNPRHKITKRGQNVTFRCDPISEHNRLYWYRQTLGQGPEFLTYFQNEAQLEKSRLLSDRFSAERPKGSFSTLEIQRTEQGDSAMYLCASSSPGGVLWGEKLFFGSGTQLSVL.